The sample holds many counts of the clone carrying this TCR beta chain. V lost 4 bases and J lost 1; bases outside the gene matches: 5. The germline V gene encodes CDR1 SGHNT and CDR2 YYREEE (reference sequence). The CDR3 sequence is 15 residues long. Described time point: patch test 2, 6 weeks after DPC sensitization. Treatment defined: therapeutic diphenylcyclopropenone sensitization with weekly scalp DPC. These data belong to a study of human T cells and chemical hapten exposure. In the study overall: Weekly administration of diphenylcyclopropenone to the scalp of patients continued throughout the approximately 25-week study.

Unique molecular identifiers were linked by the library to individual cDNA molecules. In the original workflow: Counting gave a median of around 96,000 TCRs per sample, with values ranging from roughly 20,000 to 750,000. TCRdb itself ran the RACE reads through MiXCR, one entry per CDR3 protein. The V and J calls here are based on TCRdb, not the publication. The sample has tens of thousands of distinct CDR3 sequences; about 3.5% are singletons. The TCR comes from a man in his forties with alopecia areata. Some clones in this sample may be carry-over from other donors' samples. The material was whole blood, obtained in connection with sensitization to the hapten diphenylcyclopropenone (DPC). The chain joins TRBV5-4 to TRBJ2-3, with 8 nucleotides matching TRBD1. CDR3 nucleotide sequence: TGTGCCAGCAGCGAACAGGGGGTCGGCACAGATACGCAGTATTTT. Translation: CASSEQGVGTDTQYF.